This T cell receptor (beta chain) originates from a study of blood T cell repertoires in COVID-19 (dated by TCRdb to about 2020). A note on the overall study: The collaborator samples originated in the United States, Italy and Spain and spanned the acute and convalescent phases of COVID-19. The samples were drawn from the first 160 participants of the ongoing ImmuneRACE study and from 950 to 1,500 subjects provided by 6 global collaborators. The material from the prospective study consisted of cDNA or gDNA derived from T cells, B-cell-depleted T cells, or PBMCs. The dataset comprised deeply sampled blood TCRbeta repertoires from subjects exposed to, actively infected with, or recovered from COVID-19. Nearly every sample came with metadata listing a de-identified subject ID, COVID-19 status, age in years and sex. The repertoires were released in a freely available public database intended as a resource for research on the immune response to SARS-CoV-2. Where available, HLA class I and class II types were obtained from metadata supplied by the sample provider rather than from assay-based typing. Beyond this particular receptor, the publication reports: Clinical and demographic metadata were provided uncurated, with the amount varying by source and participant.

This clone was found a few times. Its target antigen remains unknown. Base qualities are not provided; no much larger clone lies one nucleotide away. CDR1 and CDR2, looked up from the germline V gene, are SGHDT and YYEEEE. The CDR3 has 14 amino acids, counting the end cysteine and phenylalanine. This entry keeps only the CDR3 DNA: 42 bases, framed from base 1. V is reduced by 4 bases and J by 0 bases, leaving a spacing of 11 bases between them. Whole blood was collected in K2EDTA tubes by collaborating institutions according to the institutions' own protocols. For TCRbeta analysis, collaborator samples were shipped as frozen whole blood, as isolated PBMCs, or as DNA extracted from either sample type. TCRbeta CDR3 regions were amplified from genomic DNA by means of the immunoSEQ Assay, a bias-controlled multiplex PCR. The authors' pipeline ran thus. Within the assay, amplification of reference gene primers was used to estimate how many nucleated cells each sample contained. To quantify the absolute abundance of each unique TCRbeta CDR3 rearrangement, sequence reads were collapsed and filtered. For each sample, productive Simpson clonality was calculated by taking the square root of Simpson's diversity index across productive rearrangements. As stored in TCRdb, this immuneACCESS dataset retains in-frame rearrangements with V and J assigned. A fraction of the clones does not appear; measured against another copy, unresolved V genes explain less than half of the discrepancy, and the remainder lacks a known reason. That table furnishes V, J and clone size, whereas the DNA furnished D and trimming. The sample includes some 27,000 clones, with 55% to 80% observed a single time. The ten largest make up 17% of the sample.

This clonotype was sampled from a human donor in a cohort sampled during active COVID-19. Sample: peripheral blood. The rearranged segments are TRBV5-6 and TRBJ2-7, with the identity of the D gene unclear. The CDR3 loop reads CASSPSLSSYEQYF. The bases read TGTGCCAGCAGCCCTTCCCTGAGCTCCTACGAGCAGTACTTC.